The next 29 T cell receptor beta chains were all read from a single sample in a study of shared clonotypes between healthy human individuals. Some clones are missing from TCRdb's copy, which holds only in-frame ones; the method was immunoSEQ multiplex PCR. The sample carries over a million clones, 95% to 99% recorded once. The sequenced sample was naive CD4+ T cells sorted from blood. Stated subset: CD45RA+ positively selected. These receptors came from a man aged 25-45 years in good health.

V gene TRBV9 combines with J gene TRBJ1-1, with a tentative D call TRBD1 (6 bases). The V end was cut by 0 bases, the J end by 5 bases, with 17 bases between. Germline loops: CDR1 SGDLS, CDR2 YYNGEE. The CDR3 length is 16 residues. CDR3 amino acids: CASSVANRDPPTEAFF. The CDR3 coding sequence is TGTGCCAGCAGCGTAGCCAACAGGGACCCACCAACTGAAGCTTTCTTT.

J is TRBJ1-1 and V is TRBV18; a weak D match, TRBD1 (6 bases). Trimming shortened V by 5 bases and J by 4 bases, and 11 bases separated the two germline ends. This CDR3 has 13 residues. Per the germline V gene, CDR1 is KGHSH and CDR2 is LQKENI. CDR3 sequence reads: CASSDDRSTEAFF. The CDR3 bases are TGTGCCAGCTCAGATGACAGGAGCACTGAAGCTTTCTTT.

The V gene is TRBV19, the J gene TRBJ1-1; unclear D gene. CDR3 size: 15 residues. Germline CDR1 and CDR2: LNHDA and SQIVND (reference sequence). V lost 1 base and J lost 0, with 9 bases in between. The CDR3, as DNA: TGTGCCAGTAGTATAGTACCGAACCTGAACACTGAAGCTTTCTTT. Protein product: CASSIVPNLNTEAFF.

The rearrangement joins TRBV10-3 to TRBJ1-2; 10 bases are shared with TRBD1. The CDR3 extends over 14 amino acids. From germline, CDR1 is ENHRY and CDR2 SYGVKD. V lost 6 bases to trimming and J lost 8 bases; unmatched junction nucleotides: 9. The CDR3 sequence is CAIRTDRGPFGYTF. The CDR3 DNA reads TGTGCCATCAGAACAGACAGGGGGCCATTCGGCTACACCTTC.

The CDR3: CASSMPETGDGDEQFF. In DNA form, the CDR3 reads TGTGCCAGCAGTATGCCTGAAACGGGCGACGGCGATGAGCAGTTCTTC. J is TRBJ2-1 and V is TRBV11-2; no reliable D call. This CDR3 region has 16 residues. V was trimmed by 6 bases and J by 8 bases, leaving 23 bases between them. Germline CDR1 reads SGHAT; CDR2 reads FQNNGV. The whole variable domain, remainder taken from reference TRBV11-2 and TRBJ2-1, is EAGVAQSPRYKIIEKRQSVAFWCNPISGHATLYWYQQILGQGPKLLIQFQNNGVVDDSQLPKDRFSAERLKGVDSTLKIQPAKLEDSAVYLCASSMPETGDGDEQFFGPGTRLTVL.

Turning to this clone: The same CDR3 also results from other DNA sequences found in this sample. This chain connects TRBV9 to TRBJ2-7; D might be TRBD2 (6 bases). CDR1 and CDR2 from the germline V gene are SGDLS and YYNGEE. The V end lost 0 bases, the J end lost 4 bases, and 14 bases lay between the germline ends. CDR3 length: 15 residues. CDR3 coding DNA: TGTGCCAGCAGCGTAGGAGCCGGGACTGCTTACGAGCAGTACTTC. Translating it yields CASSVGAGTAYEQYF.

This chain joins TRBV5-1 and TRBJ1-5, with D unresolved. From germline, CDR1 is SGHRS and CDR2 YFSETQ. There are 15 residues in the CDR3. The V and J ends lost 1 base and 0 bases respectively, with 8 bases between them. The CDR3 spells CASSLSGNSNQPQHF. The CDR3 DNA sequence: TGCGCCAGCAGCTTGTCGGGGAATAGCAATCAGCCCCAGCATTTT.

The genes are TRBV15 and TRBJ2-5; perhaps TRBD1 as D (6 bases). Looked up from germline, CDR1 is LNHNV and CDR2 is YYDKDF (reference sequence). CDR3 size: 15 residues. With 3 bases removed from V and 2 bases from J, the gap between germline ends came to 13 bases. The CDR3 nucleotides read TGTGCCACCAGCAGGGGACGTCAGGGGCAAGAGACCCAGTACTTC. Translation: CATSRGRQGQETQYF.

The gene calls are TRBV7-2 and TRBJ2-7; 9 bases are a match to TRBD1. Looked up from germline, CDR1 is SGHTA and CDR2 is FQGNSA. Unmatched junction bases numbered 3, after V lost 4 bases and J lost 2 bases. This CDR3 has 14 amino acids. The CDR3 reads CASSSRQGAYEQYF. In DNA form, the CDR3 reads TGTGCCAGCAGCTCCAGACAGGGGGCCTACGAGCAGTACTTC.

This chain uses TRBV7-8 with TRBJ2-1; D may be TRBD1 (6 bases). With 1 base removed from V and 7 bases from J, the gap between germline ends came to 17 bases. The CDR3 sequence is 16 residues long. Per the germline V gene, CDR1 is SGHVS and CDR2 is FQNEAQ. The CDR3 nucleotides are TGTGCCAGCAGCTTAGTTCAGGGGAACATTGGGAATGAGCAGTTCTTC. This codes for CASSLVQGNIGNEQFF.

The genes are TRBV18 and TRBJ1-5; 7 bases are shared with TRBD1. Losses at the gene ends were 3 bases for V and 4 bases for J; bases not matched to a gene: 3. Germline loops: CDR1 KGHSH, CDR2 LQKENI. This CDR3 is 14 amino acids long. The CDR3 DNA sequence: TGTGCCAGCTCACCCACACAGGGGAATCAGCCCCAGCATTTT. Its translation is CASSPTQGNQPQHF.

The gene calls are TRBV15 and TRBJ1-4; D remains unclear. Deletions cut 0 bases from V and 13 bases from J, with 12 bases between. Germline V gene data show CDR1 as LNHNV and CDR2 as YYDKDF (reference sequence). This CDR3 spans 13 amino acids. Here the CDR3 reads CATSRDRRGLLFF. CDR3 coding DNA: TGTGCCACCAGCAGAGACCGGAGAGGGTTACTGTTTTTT.

Only one count was recorded for this clone. CDR3 residues: CASSEPATGELFF. The CDR3 coding sequence is TGCGCCAGCAGCGAGCCAGCTACCGGGGAGCTGTTTTTT. The chain joins TRBV5-1 to TRBJ2-2; no clear D gene. Germline loops: CDR1 SGHRS, CDR2 YFSETQ. The V end was cut by 4 bases, the J end by 5 bases, with 9 bases between. CDR3 length: 13 residues.

This chain connects TRBV14 to TRBJ1-5; D is unresolved. This CDR3 contains 14 residues. Per germline, CDR1 SGHDN and CDR2 FVKESK. V dropped 2 bases and J dropped 4 bases, with 9 bases sitting between them. CDR3 coding DNA: TGTGCCAGCAGCCAATCTAATACTAATCAGCCCCAGCATTTT. Residues: CASSQSNTNQPQHF.

The sample holds one count of this clone. The genes are TRBV7-3 and TRBJ2-7; 7 bases fit TRBD2. V was pared by 5 bases and J by 4 bases, with 14 bases of the junction left unmatched. Per germline, CDR1 SGHTA and CDR2 FQGTGA. This CDR3 has 16 residues. CDR3 region: CASSPRGGSLSYEQYF. The CDR3 DNA reads TGTGCCAGCAGCCCGCGCGGCGGGAGTCTCTCTTACGAGCAGTACTTC.

This chain links TRBV29-1 with TRBJ1-2, with a possible D match to TRBD1 (5 bases). The CDR3 has 13 amino acids. Per germline, CDR1 SQVTM and CDR2 ANQGSEA. Trimming shortened V by 7 bases and J by 2 bases, and 14 bases separated the two germline ends. CDR3 sequence (DNA): TGCAGCGGCCGCCGGGACGGCAACTATGGCTACACCTTC. Encoded protein: CSGRRDGNYGYTF.

V is TRBV9 and J is TRBJ1-1, with a tentative D call TRBD1 (6 bases). CDR3 size: 15 residues. The V and J ends lost 4 bases and 4 bases respectively, with 17 bases between them. Germline-derived CDR1 and CDR2 are SGDLS and YYNGEE. CDR3 sequence reads: CASSTRQVVSTEAFF. DNA for the CDR3: TGTGCCAGCAGCACCCGACAGGTGGTGAGCACTGAAGCTTTCTTT. Using reference TRBV9 and TRBJ1-1 for the parts outside the CDR3, the full variable domain is DSGVTQTPKHLITATGQRVTLRCSPRSGDLSVYWYQQSLDQGLQFLIQYYNGEERAKGNILERFSAQQFPDLHSELNLSSLELGDSALYFCASSTRQVVSTEAFFGQGTRLTVV.

The rearrangement uses TRBV9 and TRBJ2-3; D possibly uses TRBD1 or TRBD2 (5 bases each). The CDR3 is 15 amino acids. Trimming took off 0 bases at V and 2 bases at J, with 10 bases between the two ends. Germline V gene lookup returns CDR1 SGDLS and CDR2 YYNGEE. The CDR3: CASSVAQGDTDTQYF. In DNA, the CDR3 is TGTGCCAGCAGCGTAGCGCAGGGAGACACAGATACGCAGTATTTT.

Notes on this clone: The sample holds other DNA sequences that translate to the same CDR3. This chain links TRBV5-1 with TRBJ2-7; perhaps TRBD1 as D (6 bases). Germline values: CDR1 SGHRS, CDR2 YFSETQ. The CDR3 contains 13 residues. The V gene lost 1 base and the J gene lost 4 bases, with 9 bases spanning the gap. Here the CDR3 DNA reads TGCGCCAGCAGCTTGCAGGGGATATACGAGCAGTACTTC. Translated, it gives CASSLQGIYEQYF.

The chain is built from TRBV4-1 and TRBJ2-2, with 8 bases lining up with TRBD2. After removal of 1 base from V and 4 bases from J, the junction contained 8 bases not matched to a gene. The CDR3 is 17 amino acids. Germline V gives CDR1 MGHRA, CDR2 YSYEKL. CDR3 in amino acids: CASSQATSGRFTGELFF. DNA of the CDR3: TGCGCCAGCAGCCAAGCTACGAGCGGGAGATTCACCGGGGAGCTGTTTTTT.

This chain uses TRBV18 with TRBJ2-5, with a tentative D call TRBD1 (6 bases). The CDR3 extends over 15 amino acids. Trimming removed 2 bases from V and 5 bases from J, with 15 bases in between. CDR1 and CDR2 from the germline V gene are KGHSH and LQKENI. CDR3 DNA: TGTGCCAGCTCACCAATTTTAGGAGGACAGGAGACCCAGTACTTC. This codes for CASSPILGGQETQYF.

The chain is built from TRBV5-1 and TRBJ1-2; the D is unclear. V lost 4 bases, J lost 3 bases, and 25 bases lay in between. Germline values: CDR1 SGHRS, CDR2 YFSETQ. The CDR3 has 18 amino acids. This chain's CDR3 is CASSPMGSLTGLYYGYTF. CDR3 in DNA: TGCGCCAGCAGCCCTATGGGCTCCCTTACTGGTCTCTACTATGGCTACACCTTC.

The genes are TRBV12-5 and TRBJ2-3; D is perhaps TRBD1 (7 bases). V lost 4 bases, J lost 4 bases, and 18 bases lay in between. CDR1 LGHNT and CDR2 FRNRAP come from the germline V gene. This CDR3 has 16 residues. CDR3 in DNA: TGTGCTAGTGGTTCGAGGGGGCGGGGATCCCCAGATACGCAGTATTTT. Translation: CASGSRGRGSPDTQYF.

The chain uses TRBV29-1 and TRBJ2-3, with D uncertain. CDR1 is SQVTM, CDR2 ANQGSEA, per germline. The CDR3 spans 13 residues. The V end was cut by 4 bases, the J end by 6 bases, with 14 bases between. The CDR3 sequence is CSVAVNSKDTQYF. CDR3 nucleotide sequence: TGCAGCGTTGCCGTTAACTCCAAGGATACGCAGTATTTT.

For this clone: Different DNA sequences within this sample yield the same CDR3. The chain links TRBV19 to TRBJ2-7; 10 nucleotides match TRBD2. Losses at the gene ends were 7 bases for V and 3 bases for J; bases not matched to a gene: 3. The V gene's germline CDR1 is LNHDA and CDR2 SQIVND (reference sequence). The CDR3 contains 13 residues. The CDR3 here is CASTPSGSYEQYF. Written as DNA, the CDR3 is TGTGCCAGTACCCCTAGCGGGAGCTACGAGCAGTACTTC. The whole variable domain, remainder taken from reference TRBV19 and TRBJ2-7, is DGGITQSPKYLFRKEGQNVTLSCEQNLNHDAMYWYRQDPGQGLRLIYYSQIVNDFQKGDIAEGYSVSREKKESFPLTVTSAQKNPTAFYLCASTPSGSYEQYFGPGTRLTVT.

The gene calls are TRBV4-2 and TRBJ2-3, with TRBD1 identical over 9 bases. The CDR3 has 16 amino acids. The germline CDR1 and CDR2 sequences are LGHNA and YNFKEQ. The ends lost 6 bases at V and 3 bases at J; junction bases unmatched: 10. The CDR3 reads CASSRARQGGTDTQYF. CDR3 coding DNA: TGTGCCAGCAGTCGAGCGAGACAGGGGGGGACAGATACGCAGTATTTT.

The V gene is TRBV28, the J gene TRBJ2-7, with D hard to call. The CDR3 loop spans 12 amino acids. CDR1 MDHEN and CDR2 SYDVKM come from the germline V gene. V lost 6 bases to trimming and J lost 1 base, with 7 bases between them. The CDR3 bases are TGTGCCAGCAGGCGCTTGTCCTACGAGCAGTACTTC. This gives the protein CASRRLSYEQYF.

The rearrangement uses TRBV6-1 and TRBJ2-7, with a weak D call TRBD1 (5 bases). Germline loops: CDR1 MNHNS, CDR2 SASEGT. Trimming took 11 bases from V and 5 from J, leaving 13 bases between them. This CDR3 contains 11 residues. The CDR3 protein is CACDRPHEQYF. Here the CDR3 DNA reads TGTGCCTGCGACAGACCCCACGAGCAGTACTTC.

The rearrangement joins TRBV10-3 to TRBJ2-3, with TRBD2 matching over 7 bases. Germline loops: CDR1 ENHRY, CDR2 SYGVKD. This CDR3 is built from 17 residues. With V trimmed by 6 bases and J by 7 bases, 19 bases remained unmatched. CDR3 in amino acids: CAISRPGGGGRLNTQYF. CDR3 nucleotide sequence: TGTGCCATCAGCCGTCCGGGCGGCGGGGGAAGACTAAATACGCAGTATTTT.